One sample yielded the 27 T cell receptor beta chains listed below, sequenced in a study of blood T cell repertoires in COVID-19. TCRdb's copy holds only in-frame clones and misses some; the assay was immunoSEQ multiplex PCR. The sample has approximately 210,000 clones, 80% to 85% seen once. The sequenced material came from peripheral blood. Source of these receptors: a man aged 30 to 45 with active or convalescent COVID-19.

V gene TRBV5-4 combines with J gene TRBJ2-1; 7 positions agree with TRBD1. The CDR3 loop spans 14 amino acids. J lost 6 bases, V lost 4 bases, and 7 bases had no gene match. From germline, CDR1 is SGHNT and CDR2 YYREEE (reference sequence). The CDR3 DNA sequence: TGTGCCAGCAGCGCCCGACAGGGTACCAATGAGCAGTTCTTC. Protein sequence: CASSARQGTNEQFF.

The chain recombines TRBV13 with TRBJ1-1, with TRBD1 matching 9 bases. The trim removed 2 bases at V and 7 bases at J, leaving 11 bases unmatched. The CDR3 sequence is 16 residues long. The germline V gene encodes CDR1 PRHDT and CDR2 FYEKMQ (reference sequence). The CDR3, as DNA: TGTGCCAGCAGCTTATGGGGACAGGGCATAAGAGGTGAAGCTTTCTTT. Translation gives CASSLWGQGIRGEAFF.

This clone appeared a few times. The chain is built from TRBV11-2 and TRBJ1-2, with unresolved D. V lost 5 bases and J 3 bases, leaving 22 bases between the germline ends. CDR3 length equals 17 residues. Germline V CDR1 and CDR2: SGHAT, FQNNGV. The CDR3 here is CASSPGWRASWYYGYTF. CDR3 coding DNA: TGTGCCAGCAGCCCGGGCTGGAGGGCCTCTTGGTACTATGGCTACACCTTC.

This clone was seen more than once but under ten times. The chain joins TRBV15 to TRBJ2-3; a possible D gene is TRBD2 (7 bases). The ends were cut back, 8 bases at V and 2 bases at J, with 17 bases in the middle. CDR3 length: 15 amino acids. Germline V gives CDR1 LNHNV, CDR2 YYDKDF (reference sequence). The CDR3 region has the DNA TGTGCCACCTCGATCGGTGGGGGGGCCACAGATACGCAGTATTTT. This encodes CATSIGGGATDTQYF.

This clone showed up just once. The CDR3 DNA follows: TGTGCCAGCAGCTTAGGGGTAGCGGGGGGGGCAGATACGCAGTATTTT. Its translation is CASSLGVAGGADTQYF. The chain employs TRBV7-2 and TRBJ2-3; 11 bases are shared with TRBD2. CDR1 and CDR2 (germline): SGHTA, FQGNSA. CDR3 length: 16 amino acids. Germline trimming cut 1 base from V and 4 bases from J; bases unmatched to any gene: 4.

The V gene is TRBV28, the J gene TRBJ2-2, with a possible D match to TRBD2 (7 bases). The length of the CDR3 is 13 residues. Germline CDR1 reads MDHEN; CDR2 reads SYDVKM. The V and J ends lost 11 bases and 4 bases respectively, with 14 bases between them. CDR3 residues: CAGRGGGTGELFF. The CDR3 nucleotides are TGTGCCGGCCGGGGAGGGGGCACCGGGGAGCTGTTTTTT. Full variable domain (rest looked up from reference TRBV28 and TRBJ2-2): DVKVTQSSRYLVKRTGEKVFLECVQDMDHENMFWYRQDPGLGLRLIYFSYDVKMKEKGDIPEGYSVSREKKERFSLILESASTNQTSMYLCAGRGGGTGELFFGEGSRLTVL.

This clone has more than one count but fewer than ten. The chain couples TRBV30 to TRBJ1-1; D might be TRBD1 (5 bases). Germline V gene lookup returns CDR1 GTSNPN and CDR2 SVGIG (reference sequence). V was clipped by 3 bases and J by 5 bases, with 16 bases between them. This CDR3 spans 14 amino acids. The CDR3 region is CAWRTGTTVTEAFF. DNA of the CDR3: TGTGCCTGGAGGACGGGGACTACGGTTACTGAAGCTTTCTTT.

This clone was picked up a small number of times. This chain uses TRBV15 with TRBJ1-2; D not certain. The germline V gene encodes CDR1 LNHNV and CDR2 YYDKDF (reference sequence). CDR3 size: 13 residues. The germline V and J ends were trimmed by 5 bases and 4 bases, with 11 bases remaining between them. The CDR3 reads CATSPGGGYGYTF. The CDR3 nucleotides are TGTGCCACCAGCCCCGGTGGAGGCTATGGCTACACCTTC.

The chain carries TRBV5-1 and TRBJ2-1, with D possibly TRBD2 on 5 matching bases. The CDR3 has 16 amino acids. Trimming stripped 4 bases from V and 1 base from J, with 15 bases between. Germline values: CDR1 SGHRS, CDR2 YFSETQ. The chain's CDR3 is CASSPPRDQSYNEQFF. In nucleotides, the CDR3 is TGCGCCAGCAGCCCCCCCCGGGATCAGTCCTACAATGAGCAGTTCTTC.

The CDR3 sequence: CASSSQGAGEKLFF. DNA of the CDR3: TGTGCCAGTAGTTCACAGGGGGCGGGTGAAAAACTGTTTTTT. J is TRBJ1-4 and V is TRBV19; 9 nucleotides line up with TRBD1. V dropped 5 bases and J dropped 7; count of bases not matched to a gene: 5. The CDR3 sequence is 14 residues long. CDR1 is LNHDA and CDR2 is SQIVND in the germline V gene (reference sequence). Filled out from reference TRBV19 and TRBJ1-4, the complete variable domain reads DGGITQSPKYLFRKEGQNVTLSCEQNLNHDAMYWYRQDPGQGLRLIYYSQIVNDFQKGDIAEGYSVSREKKESFPLTVTSAQKNPTAFYLCASSSQGAGEKLFFGSGTQLSVL.

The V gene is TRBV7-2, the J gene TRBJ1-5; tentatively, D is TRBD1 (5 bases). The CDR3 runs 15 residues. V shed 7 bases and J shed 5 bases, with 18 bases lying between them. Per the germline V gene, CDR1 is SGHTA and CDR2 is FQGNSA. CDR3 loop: CASKLGGVKDQPQHF. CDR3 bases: TGTGCCAGCAAGCTTGGGGGGGTTAAGGATCAGCCCCAGCATTTT.

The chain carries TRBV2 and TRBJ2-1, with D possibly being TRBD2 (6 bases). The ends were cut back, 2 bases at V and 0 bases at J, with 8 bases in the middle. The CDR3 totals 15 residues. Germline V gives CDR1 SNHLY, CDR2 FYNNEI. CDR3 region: CASSELAPSYNEQFF. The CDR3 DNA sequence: TGTGCCAGCAGTGAACTAGCGCCCTCCTACAATGAGCAGTTCTTC.

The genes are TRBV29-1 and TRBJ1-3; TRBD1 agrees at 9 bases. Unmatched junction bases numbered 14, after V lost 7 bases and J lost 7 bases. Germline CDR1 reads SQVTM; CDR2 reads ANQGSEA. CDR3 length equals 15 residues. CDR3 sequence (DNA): TGCAGCGCTACAACCGGGACAGGGTATGGCAACACCATATATTTT. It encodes CSATTGTGYGNTIYF. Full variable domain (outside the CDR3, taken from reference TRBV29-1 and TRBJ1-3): SAVISQKPSRDICQRGTSLTIQCQVDSQVTMMFWYRQQPGQSLTLIATANQGSEATYESGFVIDKFPISRPNLTFSTLTVSNMSPEDSSIYLCSATTGTGYGNTIYFGEGSWLTVV.

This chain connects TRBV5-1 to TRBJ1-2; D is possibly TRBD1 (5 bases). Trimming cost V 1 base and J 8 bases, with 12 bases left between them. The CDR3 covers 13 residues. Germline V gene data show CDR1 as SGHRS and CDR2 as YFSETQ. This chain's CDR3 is CASSLTQGLGYTF. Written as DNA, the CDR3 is TGCGCCAGCAGCTTGACTCAGGGTCTGGGCTACACCTTC.

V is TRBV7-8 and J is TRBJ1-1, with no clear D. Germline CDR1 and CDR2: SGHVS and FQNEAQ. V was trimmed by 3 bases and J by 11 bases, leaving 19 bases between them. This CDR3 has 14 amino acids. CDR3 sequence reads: CASSFEGESTAAFF. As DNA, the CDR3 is TGTGCCAGCAGCTTCGAGGGAGAATCAACGGCGGCTTTCTTT.

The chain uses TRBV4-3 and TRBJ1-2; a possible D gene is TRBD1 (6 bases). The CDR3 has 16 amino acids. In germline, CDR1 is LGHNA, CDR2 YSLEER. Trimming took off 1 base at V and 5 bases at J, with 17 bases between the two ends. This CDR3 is CASSQAPDRTGYGYTF. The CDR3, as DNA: TGCGCCAGCAGCCAAGCCCCAGACAGGACGGGGTATGGCTACACCTTC.

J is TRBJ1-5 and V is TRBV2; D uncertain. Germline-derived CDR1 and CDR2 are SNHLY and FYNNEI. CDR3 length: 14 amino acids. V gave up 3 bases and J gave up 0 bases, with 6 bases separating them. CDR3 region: CASSDSSSNQPQHF. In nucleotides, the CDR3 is TGTGCCAGCAGTGACTCTAGTAGCAATCAGCCCCAGCATTTT.

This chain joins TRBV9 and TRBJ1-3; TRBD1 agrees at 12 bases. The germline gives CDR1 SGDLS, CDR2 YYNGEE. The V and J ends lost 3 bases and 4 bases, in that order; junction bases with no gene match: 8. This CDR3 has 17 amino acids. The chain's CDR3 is CASSDPGQGARGNTIYF. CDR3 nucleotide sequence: TGTGCCAGCAGCGACCCGGGACAGGGGGCGCGAGGAAACACCATATATTTT.

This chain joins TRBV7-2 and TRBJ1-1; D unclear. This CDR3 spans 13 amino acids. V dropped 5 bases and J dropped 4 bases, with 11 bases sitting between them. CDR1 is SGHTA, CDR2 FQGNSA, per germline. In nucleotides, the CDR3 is TGTGCCAGCAGCGTGGACTTTATCACTGAAGCTTTCTTT. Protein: CASSVDFITEAFF.

CDR3 loop: CAWSVPAGQKETQYF. The CDR3 coding sequence is TGTGCCTGGAGTGTACCCGCCGGACAGAAAGAGACCCAGTACTTC. The chain has TRBV30 and TRBJ2-5, with a tentative D call TRBD1 (6 bases). The germline V gene has CDR1 GTSNPN and CDR2 SVGIG (reference sequence). V shed 0 bases and J shed 3 bases, with 14 bases lying between them. This CDR3 region has 15 residues.

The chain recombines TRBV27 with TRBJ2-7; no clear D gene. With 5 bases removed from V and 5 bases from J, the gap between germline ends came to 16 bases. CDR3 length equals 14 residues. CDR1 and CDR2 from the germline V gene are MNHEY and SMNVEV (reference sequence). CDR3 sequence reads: CASSLRTPADEQYF. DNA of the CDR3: TGTGCCAGCAGTCTCCGAACCCCGGCGGACGAGCAGTACTTC.

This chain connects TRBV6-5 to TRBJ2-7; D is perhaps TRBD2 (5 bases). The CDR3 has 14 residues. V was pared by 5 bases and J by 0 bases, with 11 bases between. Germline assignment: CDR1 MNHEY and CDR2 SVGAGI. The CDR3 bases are TGTGCCAGCAGTACTCGGGGAGACTCCTACGAGCAGTACTTC. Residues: CASSTRGDSYEQYF.

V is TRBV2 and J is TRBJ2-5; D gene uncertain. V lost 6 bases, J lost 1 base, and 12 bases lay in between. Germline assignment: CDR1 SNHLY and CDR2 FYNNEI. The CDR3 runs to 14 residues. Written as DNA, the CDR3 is TGTGCCAGCAGGGGCAGAATGATCCAAGAGACCCAGTACTTC. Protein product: CASRGRMIQETQYF.

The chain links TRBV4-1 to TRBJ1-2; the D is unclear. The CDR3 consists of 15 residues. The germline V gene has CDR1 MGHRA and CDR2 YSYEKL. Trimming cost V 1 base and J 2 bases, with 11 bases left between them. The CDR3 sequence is CASSQAASLNYGYTF. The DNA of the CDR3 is TGCGCCAGCAGCCAAGCTGCCAGTCTGAACTATGGCTACACCTTC.

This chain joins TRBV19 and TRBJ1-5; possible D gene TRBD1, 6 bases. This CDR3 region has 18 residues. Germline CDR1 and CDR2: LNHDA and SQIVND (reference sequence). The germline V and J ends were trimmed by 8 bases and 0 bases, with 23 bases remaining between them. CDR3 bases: TGTGCCAGTCTTGGGACGAGTCTCCAGGGGTATAGCAATCAGCCCCAGCATTTT. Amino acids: CASLGTSLQGYSNQPQHF.

CDR3 sequence: CASSPTGLKETQYF. DNA for the CDR3: TGTGCCAGCTCACCGACGGGACTGAAAGAGACCCAGTACTTC. The gene calls are TRBV18 and TRBJ2-5, with D tentatively TRBD2 (6 bases). Looked up from germline, CDR1 is KGHSH and CDR2 is LQKENI. The V end lost 3 bases, the J end lost 3 bases, and 11 bases lay between the germline ends. This CDR3 region has 14 residues.

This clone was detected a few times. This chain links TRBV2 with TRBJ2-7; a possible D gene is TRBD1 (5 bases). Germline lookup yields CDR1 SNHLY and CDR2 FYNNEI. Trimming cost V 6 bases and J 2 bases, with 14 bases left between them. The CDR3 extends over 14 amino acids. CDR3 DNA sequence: TGTGCCAGCAGGGGCATGACAGTTACCTACGAGCAGTACTTC. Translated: CASRGMTVTYEQYF.